Listed here is a single TCR beta chain. Its antigen is undetermined. Healthy Caucasian individuals from Russia aged roughly 6 to 90 served as donors. A sample-barcoded 5' primer and a J-beta primer mix were used in a second PCR of about 7 to 12 cycles. The template-switch adaptor was a 5' adaptor with 12 random nucleotides. It tagged each cDNA molecule. TCRdb re-called the 5' RACE reads with MiXCR, one entry per CDR3 protein. The sample lists 1.5 million to 2 million distinct CDR3 sequences, roughly 27% occurring once. These data belong to a study of blood T cells in healthy people across ages. Germline V gene lookup returns CDR1 SQVTM and CDR2 ANQGSEA. V gave up 6 bases and J gave up 9 bases; unmatched junction bases: 3. The CDR3 totals 11 residues. Study conclusions and caveats: Per million T cells, TCR beta diversity dropped roughly linearly as age increased. Naive T cell percentage by flow cytometry tracked strongly with beta diversity.

This receptor was obtained from a young woman in good health. The sample comprised blood. The J gene is TRBJ2-7, the V gene TRBV29-1; 12 positions agree with TRBD1. Here the CDR3 DNA reads TGCAGCGTGGGACAGGGGGCGGTGCAGTACTTC. It specifies CSVGQGAVQYF.